This entry describes one T cell receptor beta chain. This entry comes from a study of blood T cell repertoires in COVID-19. About the research overall: Acute and convalescent COVID-19 samples came from the United States, Italy and Spain.

The repertoire was sequenced with immunoSEQ multiplex PCR; TCRdb's copy has only in-frame clones and lacks some. The table includes approximately 290,000 clones, around 88% detected once. The V and J ends lost 4 bases and 2 bases, in that order; junction bases with no gene match: 3. CDR1 is SEHNR, CDR2 FQNEAQ, per germline (reference sequence). This CDR3 is 14 amino acids long. The chain joins TRBV7-9 to TRBJ2-7, with TRBD1 identical over 9 bases. The sequence derives from a man aged 25-45 years with acute or convalescent COVID-19. Sequencing used peripheral blood. As DNA, the CDR3 is TGTGCCAGCAGCTGGGGGGACAGGGCCTACGAGCAGTACTTC. Amino acids: CASSWGDRAYEQYF.